This T cell receptor beta chain was found in a study of human T cells and chemical hapten exposure. Authors' analysis steps: Samples contained a median of 95,638 TCRs, with a range of roughly 23,224 to 700,000. TCRdb used MiXCR to reprocess the RACE reads, holding one entry per CDR3 protein. The V and J calls and clone size are TCRdb's, not the authors'. The data hold tens of thousands of distinct CDR3 sequences, with approximately 10% observed a single time. Time point: patch test 2, 6 weeks after DPC sensitization. Noted treatment: therapeutic diphenylcyclopropenone sensitization with weekly scalp DPC. Concerning this clonotype: Its antigen is currently unknown.

Study-level findings and limits: TCRs exceeding a frequency of 1 in 1000 stayed unchanged under DPC sensitization. Alopecia in all donors means immunity may differ from healthy individuals.

V dropped 2 bases and J dropped 5; count of bases not matched to a gene: 7. The CDR3 sequence is 15 residues long. Germline V CDR1 and CDR2: LGHNA, YNFKEQ. The receptor was derived from a man aged 35 to 55 with alopecia areata. Some clones in this sample may be carry-over from other donors' samples. The chain combines TRBV4-2 with TRBJ1-1; 8 bases are shared with TRBD1. The source was whole blood, collected in connection with sensitization to the hapten diphenylcyclopropenone (DPC). CDR3 DNA: TGTGCCAGCAGCCAATCCATGGACAGGGAAACTGAAGCTTTCTTT. This sequence encodes CASSQSMDRETEAFF.